The 4 T cell receptor beta chains in this list originate from one sample, sequenced in a study of PD-L1 blockade in urothelial cancer. The data were produced by immunoSEQ multiplex PCR, yet TCRdb's version contains in-frame clones alone and is incomplete. In the table there are 35,000 to 45,000 clones, around four fifths of which are singletons. Specified time point: pretreatment peripheral blood. The sequenced sample was PBMCs, obtained around atezolizumab (anti-PD-L1) treatment. The receptors were sampled from a man aged 55 to 70 with urothelial cancer.

The chain recombines TRBV18 with TRBJ2-7; the D gene is possibly TRBD1 (5 bases). This CDR3 is 13 amino acids long. Looked up from germline, CDR1 is KGHSH and CDR2 is LQKENI. V lost 4 bases and J lost 5, with 12 bases in between. CDR3 residues: CASSRQGLDEQYF. CDR3 sequence (DNA): TGTGCCAGCTCACGGCAGGGTCTCGACGAGCAGTACTTC.

This clone appeared a single time. The chain recombines TRBV19 with TRBJ1-4, with no clear D. The V and J ends lost 7 bases and 7 bases respectively, with 10 bases between them. This CDR3 spans 12 amino acids. Germline lookup yields CDR1 LNHDA and CDR2 SQIVND (reference sequence). CDR3 DNA: TGTGCCAGTACTGACTATGGTGAAAAACTGTTTTTT. Translating gives CASTDYGEKLFF.

The chain combines TRBV6-5 with TRBJ2-1; D remains unclear. Trimming pared 4 bases from V and 7 bases from J, leaving 5 bases between. The CDR3 spans 11 residues. Germline loops: CDR1 MNHEY, CDR2 SVGAGI. DNA of the CDR3: TGTGCCAGCAGTTTAGAGAATGAGCAGTTCTTC. This codes for CASSLENEQFF.

The chain uses TRBV10-3 and TRBJ2-7; TRBD2 matches 9 bases. V was clipped by 6 bases and J by 2 bases; unmatched bases: 5. Germline loops: CDR1 ENHRY, CDR2 SYGVKD. The CDR3 has 14 residues. The CDR3 DNA reads TGTGCCATCAGGGGGACTAGCTCAACCTACGAGCAGTACTTC. Amino acid sequence: CAIRGTSSTYEQYF.